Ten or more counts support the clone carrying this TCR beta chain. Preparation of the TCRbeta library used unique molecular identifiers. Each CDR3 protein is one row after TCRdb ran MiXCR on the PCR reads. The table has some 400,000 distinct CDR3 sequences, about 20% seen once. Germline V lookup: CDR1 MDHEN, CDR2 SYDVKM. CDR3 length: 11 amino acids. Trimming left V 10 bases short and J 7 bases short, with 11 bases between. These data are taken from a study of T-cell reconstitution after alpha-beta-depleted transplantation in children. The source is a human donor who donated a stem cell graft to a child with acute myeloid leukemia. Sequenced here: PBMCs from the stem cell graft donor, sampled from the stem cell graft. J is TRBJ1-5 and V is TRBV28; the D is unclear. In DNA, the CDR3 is TGTGCCACCTCGGTGAAACAGCCCCAGCATTTT. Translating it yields CATSVKQPQHF.